The text below deals with one T cell receptor beta chain. Antigen: not known. The protocol was immunoSEQ multiplex PCR, while the TCRdb copy is restricted to in-frame clones and leaves out a portion. The sample shows approximately 100,000 clones, about 90% of them seen only once. J lost 1 base, V lost 6 bases, and 4 bases had no gene match. Germline V gene sequence: CDR1 SGHDT, CDR2 YYEEEE. The CDR3 consists of 15 residues. This entry is derived from a study of T cell responses to AZD1222 COVID-19 vaccine. Study-wide findings and caveats: Donors were chiefly white British, with a greater number of females, and clonal diversity was perhaps underestimated. CD4 TCRs covered the whole spike, strongest at regions 160-218 and 743-854. Among spike-specific TCRs, nearly half reportedly target unmutated variant regions.

Sequenced material: peripheral blood, taken 28 days after the second AZD1222 dose. This TCR derives from an adult who received the AZD1222 COVID-19 vaccine. The V and J genes are TRBV5-6 and TRBJ2-3; 11 bases fit TRBD2. The CDR3 loop is CASTKLAGGTDTQYF. CDR3 bases: TGTGCCAGCACCAAACTAGCGGGGGGCACAGATACGCAGTATTTT.